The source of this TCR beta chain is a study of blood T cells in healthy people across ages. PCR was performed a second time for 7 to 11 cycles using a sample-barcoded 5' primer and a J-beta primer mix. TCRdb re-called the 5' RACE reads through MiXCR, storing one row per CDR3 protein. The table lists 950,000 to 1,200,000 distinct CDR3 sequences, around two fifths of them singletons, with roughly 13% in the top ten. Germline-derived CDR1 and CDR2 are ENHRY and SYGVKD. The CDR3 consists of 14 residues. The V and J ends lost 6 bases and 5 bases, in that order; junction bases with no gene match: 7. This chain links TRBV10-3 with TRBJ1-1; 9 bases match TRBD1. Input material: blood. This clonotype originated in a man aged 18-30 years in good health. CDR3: CAIRGTGFGTEAFF. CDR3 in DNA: TGTGCCATCAGGGGGACAGGGTTCGGGACTGAAGCTTTCTTT.